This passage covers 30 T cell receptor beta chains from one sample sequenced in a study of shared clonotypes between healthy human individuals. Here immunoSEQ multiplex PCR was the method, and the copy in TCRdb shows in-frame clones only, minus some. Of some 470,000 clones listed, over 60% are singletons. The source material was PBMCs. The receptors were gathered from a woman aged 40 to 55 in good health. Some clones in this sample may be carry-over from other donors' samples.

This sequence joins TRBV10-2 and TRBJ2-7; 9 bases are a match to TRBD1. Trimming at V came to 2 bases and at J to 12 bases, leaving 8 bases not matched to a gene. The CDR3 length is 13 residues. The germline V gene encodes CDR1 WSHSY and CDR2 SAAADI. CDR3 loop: CASSETAGQGRYF. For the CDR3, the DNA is TGCGCCAGCAGTGAGACCGCGGGACAGGGTCGGTACTTC.

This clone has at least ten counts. In DNA, the CDR3 is TGTGCCAGCAGTTTCCTCCGCTACTCACCCTACGAGCAGTACTTC. Residues: CASSFLRYSPYEQYF. V is TRBV11-2 and J is TRBJ2-7, with unresolved D. The CDR3 has 15 residues. Deletions cut 6 bases from V and 2 bases from J, with 17 bases between. CDR1 is SGHAT, CDR2 FQNNGV, per germline.

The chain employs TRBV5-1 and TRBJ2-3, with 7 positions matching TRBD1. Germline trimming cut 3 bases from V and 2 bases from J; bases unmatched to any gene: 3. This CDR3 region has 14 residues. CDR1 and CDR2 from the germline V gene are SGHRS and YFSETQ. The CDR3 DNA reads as TGCGCCAGCAGCTCGCAGGGGGACACAGATACGCAGTATTTT. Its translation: CASSSQGDTDTQYF.

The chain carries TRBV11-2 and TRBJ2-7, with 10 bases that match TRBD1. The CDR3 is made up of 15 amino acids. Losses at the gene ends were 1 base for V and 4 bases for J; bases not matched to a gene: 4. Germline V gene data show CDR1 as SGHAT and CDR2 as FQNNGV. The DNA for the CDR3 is TGTGCCAGCAGCTTAGGGGGGACAGGGGTGTACGAGCAGTACTTC. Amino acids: CASSLGGTGVYEQYF.

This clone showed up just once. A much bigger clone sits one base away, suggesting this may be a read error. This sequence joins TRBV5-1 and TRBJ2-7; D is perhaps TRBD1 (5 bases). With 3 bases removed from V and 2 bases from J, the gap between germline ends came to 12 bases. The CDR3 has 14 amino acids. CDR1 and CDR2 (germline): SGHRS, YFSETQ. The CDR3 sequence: CASSSKGYAYEQYF. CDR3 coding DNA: TGCGCCAGCAGCTCAAAGGGGTACGCCTACGAGCAGTACTTC.

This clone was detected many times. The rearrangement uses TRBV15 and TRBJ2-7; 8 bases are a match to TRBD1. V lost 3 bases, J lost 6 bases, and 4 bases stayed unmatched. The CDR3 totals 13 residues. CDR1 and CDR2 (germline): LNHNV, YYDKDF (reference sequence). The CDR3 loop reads CATSRDRVTEQYF. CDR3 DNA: TGTGCCACCAGCAGGGACAGGGTAACCGAGCAGTACTTC.

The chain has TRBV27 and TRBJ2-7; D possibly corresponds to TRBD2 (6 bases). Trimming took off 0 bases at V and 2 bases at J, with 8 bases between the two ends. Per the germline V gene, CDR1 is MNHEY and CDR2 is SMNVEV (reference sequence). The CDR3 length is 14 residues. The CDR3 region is CASSLSSGAYEQYF. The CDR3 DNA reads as TGTGCCAGCAGTTTATCTAGCGGTGCCTACGAGCAGTACTTC.

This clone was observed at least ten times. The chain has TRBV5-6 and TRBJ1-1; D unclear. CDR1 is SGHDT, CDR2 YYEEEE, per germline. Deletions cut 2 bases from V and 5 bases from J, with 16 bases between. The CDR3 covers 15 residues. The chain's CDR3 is CASSFLGLENTEAFF. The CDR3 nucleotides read TGTGCCAGCAGCTTTTTAGGGTTGGAAAATACTGAAGCTTTCTTT.

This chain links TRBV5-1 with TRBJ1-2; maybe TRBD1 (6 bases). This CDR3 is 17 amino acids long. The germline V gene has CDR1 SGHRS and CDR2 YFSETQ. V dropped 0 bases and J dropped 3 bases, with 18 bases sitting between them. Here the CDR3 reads CASSLAGALKKYYGYTF. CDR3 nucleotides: TGCGCCAGCAGCTTGGCAGGGGCCCTAAAGAAATACTATGGCTACACCTTC.

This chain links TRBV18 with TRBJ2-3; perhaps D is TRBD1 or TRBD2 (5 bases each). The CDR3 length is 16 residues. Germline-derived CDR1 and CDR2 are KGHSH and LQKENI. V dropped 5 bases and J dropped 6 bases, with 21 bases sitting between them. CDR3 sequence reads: CASSSNQAGPGDTQYF. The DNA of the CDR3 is TGTGCCAGCTCATCAAACCAGGCAGGGCCGGGGGATACGCAGTATTTT.

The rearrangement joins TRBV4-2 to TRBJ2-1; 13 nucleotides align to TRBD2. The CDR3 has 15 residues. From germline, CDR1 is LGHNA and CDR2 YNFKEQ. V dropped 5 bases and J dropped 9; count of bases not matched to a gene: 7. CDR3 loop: CASSSGLAGDSEQFF. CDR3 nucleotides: TGTGCCAGCAGCTCCGGACTAGCGGGAGATAGTGAGCAGTTCTTC.

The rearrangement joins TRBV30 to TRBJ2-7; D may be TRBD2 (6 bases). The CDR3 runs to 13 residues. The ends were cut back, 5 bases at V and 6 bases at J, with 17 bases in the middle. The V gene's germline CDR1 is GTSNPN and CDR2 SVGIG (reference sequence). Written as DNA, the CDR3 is TGTGCCTGGGATCGGGAGTATGAAGGCGAGCAGTACTTC. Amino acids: CAWDREYEGEQYF.

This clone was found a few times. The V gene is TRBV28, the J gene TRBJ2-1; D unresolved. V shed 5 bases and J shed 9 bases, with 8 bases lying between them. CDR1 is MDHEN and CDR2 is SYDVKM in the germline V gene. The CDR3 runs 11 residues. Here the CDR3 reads CASSPRLEQFF. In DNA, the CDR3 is TGTGCCAGCAGTCCTCGCCTTGAGCAGTTCTTC.

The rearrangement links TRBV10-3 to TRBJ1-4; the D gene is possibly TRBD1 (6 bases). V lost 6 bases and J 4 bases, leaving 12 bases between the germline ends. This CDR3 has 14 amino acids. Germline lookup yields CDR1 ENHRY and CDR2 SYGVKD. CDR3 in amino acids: CAISPDSRNEKLFF. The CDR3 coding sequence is TGTGCCATCAGCCCGGACAGTCGTAATGAAAAACTGTTTTTT.

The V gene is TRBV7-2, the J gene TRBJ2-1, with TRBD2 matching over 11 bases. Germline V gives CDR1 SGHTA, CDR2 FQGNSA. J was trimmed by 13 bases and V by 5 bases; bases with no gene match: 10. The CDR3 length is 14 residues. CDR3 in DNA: TGTGCCAGCAGCCCAACTTTAGCGGGAGGGCCTCAGTTCTTC. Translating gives CASSPTLAGGPQFF.

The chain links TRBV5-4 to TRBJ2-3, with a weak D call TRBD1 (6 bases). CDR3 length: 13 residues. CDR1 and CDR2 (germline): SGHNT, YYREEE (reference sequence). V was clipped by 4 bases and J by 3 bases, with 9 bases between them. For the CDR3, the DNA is TGTGCCAGCAGCCTGAGGGGGACAGATACGCAGTATTTT. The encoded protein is CASSLRGTDTQYF.

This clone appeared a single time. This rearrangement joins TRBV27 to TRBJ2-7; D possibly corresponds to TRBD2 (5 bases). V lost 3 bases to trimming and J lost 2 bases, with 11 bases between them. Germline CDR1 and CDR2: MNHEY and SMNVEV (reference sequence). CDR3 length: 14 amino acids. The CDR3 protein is CASSLRRGTYEQYF. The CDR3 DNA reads TGTGCCAGCAGTTTGAGACGGGGAACCTACGAGCAGTACTTC.

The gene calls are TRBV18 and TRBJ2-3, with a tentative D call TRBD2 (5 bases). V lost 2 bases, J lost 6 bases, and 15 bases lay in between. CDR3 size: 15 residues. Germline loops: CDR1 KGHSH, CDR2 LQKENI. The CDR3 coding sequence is TGTGCCAGCTCACCAATCGAAAGCGGTCCGGATACGCAGTATTTT. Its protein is CASSPIESGPDTQYF.

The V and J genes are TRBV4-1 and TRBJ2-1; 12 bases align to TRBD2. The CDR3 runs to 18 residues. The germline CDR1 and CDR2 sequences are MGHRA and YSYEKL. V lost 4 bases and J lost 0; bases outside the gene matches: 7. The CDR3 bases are TGCGCCAGCAGCCGAGGACTAGCGGGAACCAGCTCCTACAATGAGCAGTTCTTC. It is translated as CASSRGLAGTSSYNEQFF.

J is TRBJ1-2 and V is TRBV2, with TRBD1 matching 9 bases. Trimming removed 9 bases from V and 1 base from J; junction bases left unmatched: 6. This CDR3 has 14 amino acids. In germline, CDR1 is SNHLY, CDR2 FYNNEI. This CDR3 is CARAGTGNNYGYTF. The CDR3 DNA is TGTGCCAGGGCAGGGACAGGGAATAACTATGGCTACACCTTC.

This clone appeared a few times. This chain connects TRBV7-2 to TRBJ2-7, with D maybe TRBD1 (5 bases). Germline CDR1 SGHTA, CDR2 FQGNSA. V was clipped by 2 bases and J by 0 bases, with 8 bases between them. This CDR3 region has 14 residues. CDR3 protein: CASSLRGHSYEQYF. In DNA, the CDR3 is TGTGCCAGCAGCTTAAGGGGCCACTCCTACGAGCAGTACTTC.

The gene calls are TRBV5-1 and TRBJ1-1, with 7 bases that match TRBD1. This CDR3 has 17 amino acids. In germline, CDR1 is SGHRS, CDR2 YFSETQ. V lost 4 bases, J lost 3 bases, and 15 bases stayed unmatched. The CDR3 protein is CASSRLQGVFGDTEAFF. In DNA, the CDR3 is TGCGCCAGCAGCCGCCTGCAGGGGGTCTTTGGGGACACTGAAGCTTTCTTT.

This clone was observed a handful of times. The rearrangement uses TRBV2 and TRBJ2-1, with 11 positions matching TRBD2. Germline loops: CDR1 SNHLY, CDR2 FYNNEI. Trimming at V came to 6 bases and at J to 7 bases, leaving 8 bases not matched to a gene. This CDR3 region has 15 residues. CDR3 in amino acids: CASSLLAGVGNEQFF. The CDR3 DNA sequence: TGTGCCAGCAGCCTACTAGCGGGAGTTGGTAATGAGCAGTTCTTC.

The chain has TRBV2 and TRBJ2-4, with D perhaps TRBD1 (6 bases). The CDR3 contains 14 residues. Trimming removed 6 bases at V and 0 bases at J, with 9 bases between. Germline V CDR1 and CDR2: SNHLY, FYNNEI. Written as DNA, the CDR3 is TGTGCCAGCAGGACAGGTTTAGCCAAAAACATTCAGTACTTC. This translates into CASRTGLAKNIQYF.

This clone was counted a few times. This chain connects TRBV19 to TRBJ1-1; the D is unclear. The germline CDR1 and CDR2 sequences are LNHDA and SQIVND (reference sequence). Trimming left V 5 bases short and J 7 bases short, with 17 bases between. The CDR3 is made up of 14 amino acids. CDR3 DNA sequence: TGTGCCAGTAGTTCTGGGTGGACCACCAATGAAGCTTTCTTT. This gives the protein CASSSGWTTNEAFF.

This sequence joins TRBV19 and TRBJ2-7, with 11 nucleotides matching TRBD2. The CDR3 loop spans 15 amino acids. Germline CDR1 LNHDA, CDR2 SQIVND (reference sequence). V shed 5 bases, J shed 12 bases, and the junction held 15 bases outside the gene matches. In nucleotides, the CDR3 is TGTGCCAGTAGTCCGAAGGGGGGGGGACTAGCGGAGGTGTACTTC. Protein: CASSPKGGGLAEVYF.

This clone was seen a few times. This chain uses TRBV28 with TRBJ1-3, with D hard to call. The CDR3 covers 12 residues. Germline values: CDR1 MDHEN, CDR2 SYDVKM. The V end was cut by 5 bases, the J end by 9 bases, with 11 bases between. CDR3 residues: CASSPQRITIYF. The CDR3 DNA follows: TGTGCCAGCAGTCCCCAAAGGATCACCATATATTTT. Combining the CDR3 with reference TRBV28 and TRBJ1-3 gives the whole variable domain DVKVTQSSRYLVKRTGEKVFLECVQDMDHENMFWYRQDPGLGLRLIYFSYDVKMKEKGDIPEGYSVSREKKERFSLILESASTNQTSMYLCASSPQRITIYFGEGSWLTVV.

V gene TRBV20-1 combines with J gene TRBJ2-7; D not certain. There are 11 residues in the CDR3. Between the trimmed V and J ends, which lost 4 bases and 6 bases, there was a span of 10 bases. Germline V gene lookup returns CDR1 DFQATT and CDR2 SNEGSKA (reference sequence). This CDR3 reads CSAIVLGEQYF. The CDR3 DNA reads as TGCAGTGCTATCGTGTTGGGCGAGCAGTACTTC.

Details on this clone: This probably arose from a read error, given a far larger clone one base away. Here the CDR3 reads CSASRGEGYIF. The CDR3, as DNA: TGCAGTGCTAGCCGGGGGGAAGGCTACATCTTC. V usage is TRBV20-1 and J usage is TRBJ1-2; perhaps TRBD1 as D (5 bases). Germline CDR1 DFQATT, CDR2 SNEGSKA (reference sequence). The CDR3 totals 11 residues.

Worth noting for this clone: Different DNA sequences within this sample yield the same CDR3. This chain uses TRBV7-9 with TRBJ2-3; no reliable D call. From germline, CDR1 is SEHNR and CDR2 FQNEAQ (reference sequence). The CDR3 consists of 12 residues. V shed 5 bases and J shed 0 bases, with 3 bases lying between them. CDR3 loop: CASSTSTDTQYF. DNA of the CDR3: TGTGCCAGCAGCACGAGCACAGATACGCAGTATTTT.